The present T cell receptor beta chain was sequenced within a study of T cell repertoires in urothelial bladder cancer (dated by TCRdb to between 2017 and 2020). At the level of the whole study: Of the roughly 12 resected lesions, three were clinical stage cT0, three were cTa, three were cT1, and three were cT2 or greater. The study compared clonality of the TCR repertoire in bladder tumors against clonality in benign bladder inflammation. Twelve patients who had bladder lesions and were undergoing transurethral resection were prospectively identified. A total of over 10 resected bladder lesions, made up of urothelial carcinoma (UC+) and benign (UC-) specimens, were studied.

The TCR beta chain CDR3 region was sequenced with the immunoSEQ assay. The original methods were these. For every specimen, the T-cell fraction, clonal dominance and maximum TCR clone frequency were calculated. TCRdb mirrors the immuneACCESS table, restricted to in-frame sequences. Some clones are absent from its copies; in checked studies, under half trace to an unresolved V gene, and the reason for the others is unknown. The D gene and trimming were derived from the DNA, and the V and J assignments and clone size from that table. Here the sample has some 14,000 clones; less than 75% occur a single time. In total, the top ten clones hold less than 9% of the sample. As to this clone: Its antigen is unknown. Per-nucleotide qualities are absent, and no much larger clonotype sits a single base away.

Taken from cysteine to phenylalanine, the CDR3 has 14 residues. The only DNA kept is the CDR3, 42 bases in frame from the first base. CDR1 and CDR2 were assigned from the germline V gene as SGHTA and FQGTGA. The V end loses 5 bases and the J end loses 1 base, and a stretch of 11 bases separates them. Specimens of bladder lesions were obtained during transurethral resection and kept at -80C. DNA was isolated from the bladder specimens obtained at transurethral resection. The paper's findings and limits, for the study overall: In carcinoma specimens, up to roughly 17% of infiltrating lymphocytes were accounted for by a single T-cell clone, compared with 2% to 2.5% in benign specimens. Urothelial carcinoma specimens had fewer T cells than benign specimens, with medians of about 5,400 and 25,000. A median tumor infiltrating lymphocyte percentage of under 2.5% was observed in carcinoma specimens, compared with about 12% in benign specimens.

The receptor was derived from a human donor with urothelial carcinoma. The V gene is TRBV7-3 and the J gene is TRBJ2-5; TRBD1 is possibly the D segment (6 matching bases). The sample comprised tumor-infiltrating cells from bladder cancer. Here the CDR3 is given as CASSPGHIQETQYF. The sequenced DNA: TGTGCCAGCAGCCCGGGACATATCCAAGAGACCCAGTACTTC.